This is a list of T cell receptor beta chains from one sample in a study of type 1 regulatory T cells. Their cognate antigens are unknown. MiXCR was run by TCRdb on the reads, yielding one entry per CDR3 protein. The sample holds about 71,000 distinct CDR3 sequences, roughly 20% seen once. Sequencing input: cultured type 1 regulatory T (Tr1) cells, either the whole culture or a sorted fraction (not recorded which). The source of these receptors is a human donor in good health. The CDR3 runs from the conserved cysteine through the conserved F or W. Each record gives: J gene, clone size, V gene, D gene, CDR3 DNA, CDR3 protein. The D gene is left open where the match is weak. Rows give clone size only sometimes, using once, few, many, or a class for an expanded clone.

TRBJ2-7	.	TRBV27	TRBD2	TGTGCCAGCAGTCCTTGGACTAGCGGGAGCGAGCAGTACTTC	CASSPWTSGSEQYF
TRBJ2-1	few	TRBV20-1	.	TGCAGTGCTAGAGATGGGTTGAGCGGGTCTGAGCAGTTCTTC	CSARDGLSGSEQFF
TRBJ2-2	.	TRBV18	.	TGTGCCAGCTCACCATTAGACGCTGCGAACACCGGGGAGCTGTTTTTT	CASSPLDAANTGELFF
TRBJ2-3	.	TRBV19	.	TGTGCCACAAATAGCGGAAGCACAGATACGCAGTATTTT	CATNSGSTDTQYF
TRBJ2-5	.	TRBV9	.	TGTGCCAGCAGCGCGGGACGGAGACAAGAGACCCAGTACTTC	CASSAGRRQETQYF
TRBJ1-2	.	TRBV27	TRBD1	TGTGCCAGCAGTTTATTTCCCGGGACAGGGCGGGCTGGCTACACCTTC	CASSLFPGTGRAGYTF
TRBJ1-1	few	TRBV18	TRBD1	TGTGCCAGCTCACAAGGGGGCAACGCTGAAGCTTTCTTT	CASSQGGNAEAFF
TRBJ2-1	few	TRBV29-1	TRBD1	TGCAGCGTTAGGGACAGGGGCTCCTACAATGAGCAGTTCTTC	CSVRDRGSYNEQFF
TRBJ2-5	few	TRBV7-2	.	TGTGCCAGCAGCTTAGTAAGGGAGACCCAGTACTTC	CASSLVRETQYF
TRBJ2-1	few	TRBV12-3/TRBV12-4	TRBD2	TGTGCCAGTAGCACAAGAGAGCGGGGGTCGCAGTTCTTC	CASSTRERGSQFF
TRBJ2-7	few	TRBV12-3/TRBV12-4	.	TGTGCCAGCAGTTTAGGGGACGGTCAGCCCTTCTACGAGCAGTACTTC	CASSLGDGQPFYEQYF
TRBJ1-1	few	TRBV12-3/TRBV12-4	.	TGTGCCAGCAGTGGGGGGCGGACTGAAGCTTTCTTT	CASSGGRTEAFF
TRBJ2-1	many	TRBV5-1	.	TGTGCCAGCAGCTTTAGCGGCTCCTACAATGAGCAGTTCTTC	CASSFSGSYNEQFF
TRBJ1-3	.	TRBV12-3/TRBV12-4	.	TGTGCCAGCAGTGACAGCGCCTCTGGAAACACCATATATTTT	CASSDSASGNTIYF
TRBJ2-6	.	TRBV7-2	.	TGTGCCAGCAGCTTATCCCATTCCTCTGGGGCCAACGTCCTGACTTTC	CASSLSHSSGANVLTF
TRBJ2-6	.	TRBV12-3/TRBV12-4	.	TGTGCCAGCAGTTCCTACAGGATTGGGGCCAACATCCTGACTTTC	CASSSYRIGANILTF
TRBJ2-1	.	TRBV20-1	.	TGCAGTGCTTTGACCAGGGTCCCCTACAATGAGCAGTTCTTC	CSALTRVPYNEQFF
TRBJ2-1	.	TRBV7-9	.	TGTGCCAGCAGCCCACCCTCGGGGGCCTCCCGTCCGTTCTTC	CASSPPSGASRPFF
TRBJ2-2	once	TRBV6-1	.	TGTGCCAGCAGTGAGTGGCTAAACACCGGGGAGCTGTTTTTT	CASSEWLNTGELFF
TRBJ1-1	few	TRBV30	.	TGTGCTGTACAGGGAATGAACACTGAAGCTTTCTTT	CAVQGMNTEAFF
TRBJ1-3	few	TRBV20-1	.	TGCAGTGCTAGGGGACCTGGAAACACCATATATTTT	CSARGPGNTIYF
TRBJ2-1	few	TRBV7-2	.	TGTGCCAGCAGCTTGGAACCGGGAGCTGGGCAGTTCTTC	CASSLEPGAGQFF
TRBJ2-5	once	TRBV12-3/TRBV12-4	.	TGTGCCATCAGTCCCAAACAGGGAGGCCAAGAGACCCAGTACTTC	CAISPKQGGQETQYF
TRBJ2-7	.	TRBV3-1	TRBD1	TGTGCCAGCAGCCGACAGGGCGAGCAGTACTTC	CASSRQGEQYF
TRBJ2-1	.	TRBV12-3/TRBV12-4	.	TGTGCCAGCAGCGCGGACTCTCCCCATGAGCAGTTCTTC	CASSADSPHEQFF
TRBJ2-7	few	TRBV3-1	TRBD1	TGTGCCAGCAGCCGAGTATTCGGACAGGGGGCGAACGAGCAGTACTTC	CASSRVFGQGANEQYF
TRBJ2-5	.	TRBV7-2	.	TGTGCCAGCAGCCTACCTGACAGGGGAGGGCAAGAGACCCAGTACTTC	CASSLPDRGGQETQYF
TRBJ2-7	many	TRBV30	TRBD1	TGTGCCTGGAGTAGACAGGGGGACGAGCAGTACTTC	CAWSRQGDEQYF
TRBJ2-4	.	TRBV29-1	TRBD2	TGCAGCGTACTTCCGGGAGGCAAAAACATTCAGTACTTC	CSVLPGGKNIQYF
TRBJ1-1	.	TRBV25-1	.	TGTGCCAGCAGTGAATTGAAGGACAGCGCTGAAGCTTTCTTT	CASSELKDSAEAFF
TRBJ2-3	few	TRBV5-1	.	TGCGCCAGCAGCCCCTGGACAGTTAGCACAGATACGCAGTATTTT	CASSPWTVSTDTQYF
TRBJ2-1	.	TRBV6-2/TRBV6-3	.	TGTGCCAGCCGCAAACTAGTTCGCTCCTACAATGAGCAGTTCTTC	CASRKLVRSYNEQFF
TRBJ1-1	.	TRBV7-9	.	TGTGCCAGCAGCAACAGGGAAGCTTTCTTT	CASSNREAFF
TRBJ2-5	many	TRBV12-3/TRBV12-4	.	TGTGCCAGCAGTTTGATCGAAGAGACCCAGTACTTC	CASSLIEETQYF
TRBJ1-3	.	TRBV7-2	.	TGTGCCAGCAGCTGGGGGCAGGTTGGGAACACCATATATTTT	CASSWGQVGNTIYF
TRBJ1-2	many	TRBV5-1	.	TGCGCCAGCAGCTTGTCGACGAGAGGCTACCTTCGAGGCTACACCTTC	CASSLSTRGYLRGYTF
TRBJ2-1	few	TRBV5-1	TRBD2	TGCGCCAGCAGCTTGTCTAGCGGAAACAATGAGCAGTTCTTC	CASSLSSGNNEQFF